This T cell receptor beta chain was observed in a study of cytomegalovirus exposure and HLA in healthy donors. Study-level findings and limits: Later analysis identified several of the most significant clusters that appeared linked to common viral pathogens.

To note about this clone: No antigen is known for it.

PCR used 60 Vbeta primers and 13 Jbeta primers. Assay used: immunoSEQ multiplex PCR; TCRdb lists only in-frame clones, some missing. The sample yields roughly 180,000 clones, roughly 79% seen once. Trimming left V 0 bases short and J 5 bases short, with 10 bases between. CDR3 length: 13 amino acids. Per germline, CDR1 GTSNPN and CDR2 SVGIG (reference sequence). The chain links TRBV30 to TRBJ2-5; weak D call: TRBD2 (6 bases). Sequenced material: PBMCs. This receptor was identified in a man aged 25 to 40 in good health and CMV-seronegative. CDR3 residues: CAWSVGSGETQYF. DNA of the CDR3: TGTGCCTGGAGTGTAGGCAGCGGGGAGACCCAGTACTTC.